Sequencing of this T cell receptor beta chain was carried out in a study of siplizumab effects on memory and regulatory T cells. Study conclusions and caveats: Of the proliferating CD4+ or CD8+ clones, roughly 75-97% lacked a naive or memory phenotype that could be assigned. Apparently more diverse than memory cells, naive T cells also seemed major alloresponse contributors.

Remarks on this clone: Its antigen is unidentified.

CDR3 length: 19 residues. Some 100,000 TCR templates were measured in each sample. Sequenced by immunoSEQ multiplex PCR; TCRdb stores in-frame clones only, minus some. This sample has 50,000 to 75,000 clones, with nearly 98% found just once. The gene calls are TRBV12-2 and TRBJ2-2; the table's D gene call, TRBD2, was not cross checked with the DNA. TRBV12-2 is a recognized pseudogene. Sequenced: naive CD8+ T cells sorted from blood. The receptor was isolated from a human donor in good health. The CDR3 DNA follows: TGTGCAAGTCGCCCAAGACGACTAGCGGGGGGACCGAACACCGGGGAGCTGTTTTTT. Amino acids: CASRPRRLAGGPNTGELFF.